This TCR beta chain was sequenced for a study of OX40 agonist ivuxolimab in advanced cancers. As for the study in general: Patients were infused with ivuxolimab every 2 weeks at 0.01 to 10 mg/kg. Those enrolled were approximately 78% male, with a mean age of roughly 62 years and ages from roughly 20 to 85.

The germline V and J ends were trimmed by 7 bases and 6 bases, with 11 bases remaining between them. This CDR3 region has 12 residues. Looked up from germline, CDR1 is SNHLY and CDR2 is FYNNEI. For this clone: What it recognizes is unknown.

Assay used: immunoSEQ multiplex PCR; TCRdb lists only in-frame clones, some missing. The repertoire holds roughly 100,000 clones, about 92% seen once, with about 0.3% in the top ten. Study-level findings and limits: Some patients who did not respond also had low normalized T-cell clonal expansion. CD8+ T cells (on average) carried more expanded clones than CD4+ T cells.

Sequencing was performed on CD4+ or CD8+ T cells sorted from blood, taken in a trial of the OX40 agonist ivuxolimab. The sequence was obtained from an adult with an advanced solid tumor such as melanoma, head and neck, liver or kidney cancer. J is TRBJ2-3 and V is TRBV2; D remains unclear. This CDR3 reads CASKYYGDTQYF. The CDR3 DNA sequence: TGTGCCAGCAAATACTACGGTGATACGCAGTATTTT.